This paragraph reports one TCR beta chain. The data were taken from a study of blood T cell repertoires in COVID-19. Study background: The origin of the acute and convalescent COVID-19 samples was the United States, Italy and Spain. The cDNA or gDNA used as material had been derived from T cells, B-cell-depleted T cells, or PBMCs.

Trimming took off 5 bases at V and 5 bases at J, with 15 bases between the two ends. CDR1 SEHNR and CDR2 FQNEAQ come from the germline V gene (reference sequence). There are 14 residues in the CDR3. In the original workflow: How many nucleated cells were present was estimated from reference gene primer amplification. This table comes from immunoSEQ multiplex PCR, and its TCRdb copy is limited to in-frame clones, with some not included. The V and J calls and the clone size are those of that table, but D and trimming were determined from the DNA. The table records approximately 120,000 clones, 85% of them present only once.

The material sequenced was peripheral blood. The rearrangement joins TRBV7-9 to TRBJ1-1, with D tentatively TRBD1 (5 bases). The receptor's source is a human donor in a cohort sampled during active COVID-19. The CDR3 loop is CASSTAQGYTEAFF. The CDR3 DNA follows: TGTGCCAGCAGCACTGCTCAGGGTTATACTGAAGCTTTCTTT.